One sample yielded the 11 T cell receptor beta chains listed below, sequenced in a study of cytomegalovirus exposure and HLA in healthy donors. PCR was performed using 60 Vbeta and 13 Jbeta primers. The assay was immunoSEQ multiplex PCR, and TCRdb's table has in-frame clones only and misses some. The table for this sample gives 45,000 to 65,000 clones. The sample taken for sequencing was PBMCs. Every receptor here comes from a man aged 18 to 30 in good health and CMV-seropositive.

This rearrangement joins TRBV4-1 to TRBJ2-7; 10 bases match TRBD2. The trim removed 4 bases at V and 0 bases at J, leaving 3 bases unmatched. The germline CDR1 and CDR2 sequences are MGHRA and YSYEKL. This CDR3 contains 15 residues. For the CDR3, the DNA is TGCGCCAGCAGCCCGGGACTAGCGCTCTCCTACGAGCAGTACTTC. This encodes CASSPGLALSYEQYF.

The CDR3 is CASNPRTSGTNNEQFF. The CDR3 DNA reads TGCGCCAGCAACCCCCGGACTAGCGGGACAAACAATGAGCAGTTCTTC. The genes are TRBV5-1 and TRBJ2-1; 12 bases line up with TRBD2. With V trimmed by 6 bases and J by 5 bases, 9 bases remained unmatched. Germline assignment: CDR1 SGHRS and CDR2 YFSETQ. The CDR3 extends over 16 amino acids.

The rearrangement links TRBV9 to TRBJ2-2; TRBD2 aligns across 15 bases. CDR3 size: 21 residues. The ends lost 4 bases at V and 0 bases at J; junction bases unmatched: 13. Germline assignment: CDR1 SGDLS and CDR2 YYNGEE. CDR3 in amino acids: CASSSPRQGLAGGANTGELFF. For the CDR3, the DNA is TGTGCCAGCAGCTCCCCCCGCCAGGGACTAGCGGGAGGCGCGAACACCGGGGAGCTGTTTTTT.

V and J are TRBV28 and TRBJ1-5; 7 nucleotides agree with TRBD1. The germline V gene encodes CDR1 MDHEN and CDR2 SYDVKM. V lost 8 bases to trimming and J lost 1 base; unmatched junction nucleotides: 14. The CDR3 has 17 residues. The CDR3 spells CASSFLTRGYSNQPQHF. The CDR3 DNA follows: TGTGCCAGCTCATTTTTGACCAGGGGGTACAGCAATCAGCCCCAGCATTTT.

The chain carries TRBV5-1 and TRBJ2-5; 12 nucleotides align to TRBD2. Unmatched junction bases numbered 14, after V lost 0 bases and J lost 11 bases. CDR3 length: 17 amino acids. Germline loops: CDR1 SGHRS, CDR2 YFSETQ. The CDR3 DNA follows: TGCGCCAGCAGCTTGGATCTAGCGGGAGGGCCGTGGGAAGAGCAGTACTTC. Its translation: CASSLDLAGGPWEEQYF. The whole variable domain, remainder taken from reference TRBV5-1 and TRBJ2-5, is KAGVTQTPRYLIKTRGQQVTLSCSPISGHRSVSWYQQTPGQGLQFLFEYFSETQRNKGNFPGRFSGRQFSNSRSEMNVSTLELGDSALYLCASSLDLAGGPWEEQYFGPGTRLLVL.

The chain carries TRBV7-9 and TRBJ1-1; 7 nucleotides line up with TRBD1. V dropped 4 bases and J dropped 0; count of bases not matched to a gene: 14. The CDR3 has 18 amino acids. Germline V gene sequence: CDR1 SEHNR, CDR2 FQNEAQ (reference sequence). In nucleotides, the CDR3 is TGTGCCAGCAGCTCAACGACAGGGAAGAAGGGGATGAACACTGAAGCTTTCTTT. Residues: CASSSTTGKKGMNTEAFF. The variable domain in full, completed from reference TRBV7-9 and TRBJ1-1, reads DTGVSQNPRHKITKRGQNVTFRCDPISEHNRLYWYRQTLGQGPEFLTYFQNEAQLEKSRLLSDRFSAERPKGSFSTLEIQRTEQGDSAMYLCASSSTTGKKGMNTEAFFGQGTRLTVV.

CDR3 nucleotides: TGTGCCAGCAGCCCCGGGACAGGGTTCGGAGAGACCCAGTACTTC. It specifies CASSPGTGFGETQYF. The chain links TRBV6-6 to TRBJ2-5; 9 bases fit TRBD1. The trim removed 6 bases at V and 4 bases at J, leaving 9 bases unmatched. The germline gives CDR1 MNHNY, CDR2 SVGAGI (reference sequence). The CDR3 contains 15 residues.

The rearrangement joins TRBV15 to TRBJ2-3, with 10 bases matching TRBD2. V dropped 2 bases and J dropped 2; count of bases not matched to a gene: 1. The CDR3 is 15 residues long. In germline, CDR1 is LNHNV, CDR2 YYDKDF (reference sequence). CDR3 sequence: CATSRLAGDTDTQYF. CDR3 DNA: TGTGCCACCAGCAGACTAGCGGGAGACACAGATACGCAGTATTTT.

The rearrangement joins TRBV19 to TRBJ2-1, with 7 bases that match TRBD2. Looked up from germline, CDR1 is LNHDA and CDR2 is SQIVND (reference sequence). This CDR3 has 15 amino acids. V shed 2 bases, J shed 10 bases, and the junction held 11 bases outside the gene matches. The CDR3: CASSITGLSGVEQFF. CDR3 sequence (DNA): TGTGCCAGTAGTATAACGGGACTATCCGGAGTGGAGCAGTTCTTC.

The rearrangement links TRBV19 to TRBJ2-6; TRBD1 might be the D (5 bases). The length of the CDR3 is 15 residues. Per the germline V gene, CDR1 is LNHDA and CDR2 is SQIVND (reference sequence). Deletions cut 4 bases from V and 0 bases from J, with 7 bases between. The CDR3 nucleotides are TGTGCCAGTAGTACAGGGCGCTCTGGGGCCAACGTCCTGACTTTC. Translation gives CASSTGRSGANVLTF. The full variable domain, completed using reference TRBV19 and TRBJ2-6, is DGGITQSPKYLFRKEGQNVTLSCEQNLNHDAMYWYRQDPGQGLRLIYYSQIVNDFQKGDIAEGYSVSREKKESFPLTVTSAQKNPTAFYLCASSTGRSGANVLTFGAGSRLTVL.

This chain uses TRBV25-1 with TRBJ2-7, with 11 bases lining up with TRBD2. The germline V gene encodes CDR1 MGHDK and CDR2 SYGVNS. The CDR3 length is 17 residues. V was clipped by 3 bases and J by 3 bases; unmatched bases: 10. Here the CDR3 DNA reads TGTGCCAGCAGTGATTTAGCGGGAGGGCCCGAAATCTACGAGCAGTACTTC. Translation: CASSDLAGGPEIYEQYF.